The present TCR beta chain was sequenced within a study of blood T cells in healthy people across ages. On this clonotype itself: Its antigen remains unknown.

Study-level results: A roughly linear fall in TCR beta diversity per million T cells was seen with increasing age.

Trimming left V 2 bases short and J 3 bases short, with 21 bases between. Germline values: CDR1 MNHNS, CDR2 SASEGT. The CDR3 is made up of 18 amino acids. A second PCR, run for about 6 to 11 cycles, used a sample-barcoded 5' primer plus a J-beta primer mix. Via MiXCR, TCRdb re-called the 5' RACE reads, giving one row per CDR3 protein. The sample lists approximately 1.5 million distinct CDR3 sequences; about 31% were seen once. Specimen: blood. V is TRBV6-1 and J is TRBJ2-3; D is possibly TRBD1 or TRBD2 (5 bases each). The TCR sequence derives from a woman aged 25 to 39 in good health. CDR3 DNA sequence: TGTGCCAGCAGTGAAAATCTTAGGGCGGTGAGGGGTACAGATACGCAGTATTTT. Residues: CASSENLRAVRGTDTQYF.